This T cell receptor beta chain was captured in a study of shared clonotypes between healthy human individuals. The protocol was immunoSEQ multiplex PCR, while the TCRdb copy is restricted to in-frame clones and leaves out a portion. The data contain about 680,000 clones, approximately 90% of them seen just once; the ten biggest clones take up approximately 24%. V lost 3 bases, J lost 4 bases, and 16 bases lay in between. There are 15 residues in the CDR3. Germline V gene lookup returns CDR1 SQVTM and CDR2 ANQGSEA. The naive CD8 fraction comprised CD45RO-negative cells positively selected for CCR7 and excluded terminally differentiated effector memory CD45RA+ cells.

The chain has TRBV29-1 and TRBJ2-1; D is perhaps TRBD1 (6 bases). Sequencing was performed on naive CD8+ T cells sorted from blood. This clonotype was sampled from a man aged 30-40 years in good health. The CDR3 protein is CSVETGTRVYNEQFF. CDR3 bases: TGCAGCGTTGAGACCGGGACAAGGGTATACAATGAGCAGTTCTTC.